Here is one T cell receptor (beta chain) with its context. This CDR3 is built from 13 residues. With V trimmed by 3 bases and J by 4 bases, 2 bases remained unmatched. These data originate in a study of blood T cell repertoires in COVID-19. Background on the study: Specimens from acute and convalescent COVID-19 originated in the United States, Italy and Spain. In each case, the material was cDNA or gDNA derived from T cells, B-cell-depleted T cells, or PBMCs.

Methods used by the authors: Reference gene primer amplification gave estimated nucleated cell counts. Clones were read by immunoSEQ multiplex PCR, and TCRdb kept only the in-frame ones, dropping some. The D gene and trimming were derived from the DNA, and the V and J assignments and clone size from that table. This table holds about 110,000 clones, 70% to 90% found once. The clonotype was recovered from a human donor in a cohort sampled during active COVID-19. The rearrangement uses TRBV12-3 or TRBV12-4 and TRBJ1-2, with 7 positions matching TRBD1. Sequencing input: peripheral blood. The CDR3 sequence: CASSFGQAYGYTF. The CDR3 region has the DNA TGTGCCAGCAGTTTCGGACAGGCCTATGGCTACACCTTC.